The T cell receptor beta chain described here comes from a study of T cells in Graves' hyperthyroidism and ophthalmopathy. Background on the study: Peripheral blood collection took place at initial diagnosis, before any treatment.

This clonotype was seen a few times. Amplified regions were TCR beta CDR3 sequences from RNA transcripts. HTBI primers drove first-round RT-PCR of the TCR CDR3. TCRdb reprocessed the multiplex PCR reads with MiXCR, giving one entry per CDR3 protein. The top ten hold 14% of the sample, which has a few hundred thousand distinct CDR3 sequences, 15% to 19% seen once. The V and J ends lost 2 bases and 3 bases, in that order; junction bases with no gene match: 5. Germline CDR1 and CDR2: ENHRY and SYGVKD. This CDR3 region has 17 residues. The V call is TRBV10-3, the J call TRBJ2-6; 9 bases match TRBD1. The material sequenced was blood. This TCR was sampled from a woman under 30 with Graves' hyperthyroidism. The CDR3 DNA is TGTGCCATCAGTGAGACGACAGGGGGTTTTGGGGCCAACGTCCTGACTTTC. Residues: CAISETTGGFGANVLTF.